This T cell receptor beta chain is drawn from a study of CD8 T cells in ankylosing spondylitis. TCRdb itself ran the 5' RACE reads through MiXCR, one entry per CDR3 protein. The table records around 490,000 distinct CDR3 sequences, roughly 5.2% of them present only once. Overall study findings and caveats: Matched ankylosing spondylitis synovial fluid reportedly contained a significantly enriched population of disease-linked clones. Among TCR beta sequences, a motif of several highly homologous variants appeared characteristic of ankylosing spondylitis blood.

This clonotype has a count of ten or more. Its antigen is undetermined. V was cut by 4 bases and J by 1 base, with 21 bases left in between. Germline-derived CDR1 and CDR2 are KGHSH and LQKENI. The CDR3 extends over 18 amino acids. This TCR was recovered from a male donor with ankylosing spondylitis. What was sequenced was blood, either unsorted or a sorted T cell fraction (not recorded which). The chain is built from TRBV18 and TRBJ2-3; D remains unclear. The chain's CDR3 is CASSRSRKGNGGTDTQYF. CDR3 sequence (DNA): TGTGCCAGCTCACGCTCCCGGAAAGGAAATGGAGGCACAGATACGCAGTATTTT.